Presented here are 24 T cell receptor beta chains from one specimen sequenced in a study of cytomegalovirus exposure and HLA in healthy donors. This table comes from immunoSEQ multiplex PCR, and its TCRdb copy is limited to in-frame clones, with some not included. Of 120,000 or so clones listed, about 83% are singletons. Material: PBMCs. All receptors come from a man between 18 and 29 years old in good health and CMV-seronegative.

This clone has only one observation. The sample has other DNA sequences that encode this CDR3 too. The chain joins TRBV9 to TRBJ2-3; 7 bases fit TRBD2. V lost 3 bases and J lost 0; bases outside the gene matches: 4. The CDR3 contains 15 residues. Germline loops: CDR1 SGDLS, CDR2 YYNGEE. The CDR3 DNA reads as TGTGCCAGCAGCGGGGGGGGGACCAGCACAGATACGCAGTATTTT. The encoded protein is CASSGGGTSTDTQYF.

This sequence joins TRBV9 and TRBJ2-7, with D perhaps matching TRBD2 (5 bases). CDR3 length equals 14 residues. Germline V gene data show CDR1 as SGDLS and CDR2 as YYNGEE. Trimming pared 0 bases from V and 6 bases from J, leaving 13 bases between. Here the CDR3 reads CASSVGFGIGEQYF. The CDR3 nucleotides read TGTGCCAGCAGCGTAGGATTCGGGATCGGCGAGCAGTACTTC.

This chain links TRBV20-1 with TRBJ1-1, with D unclear. The germline CDR1 and CDR2 sequences are DFQATT and SNEGSKA (reference sequence). This CDR3 spans 11 amino acids. V was clipped by 4 bases and J by 1 base, with 4 bases between them. Here the CDR3 reads CSANSNTEAFF. Written as DNA, the CDR3 is TGCAGTGCTAACTCGAACACTGAAGCTTTCTTT.

In its sample, this clone was seen once. The rearrangement links TRBV29-1 to TRBJ1-1; D remains unclear. The ends were cut back, 0 bases at V and 7 bases at J, with 24 bases in the middle. Germline V gene lookup returns CDR1 SQVTM and CDR2 ANQGSEA. This CDR3 region has 17 residues. CDR3: CSVEDGGFPRPKSEAFF. The CDR3 nucleotides are TGCAGCGTTGAAGATGGAGGTTTCCCTAGACCTAAGAGTGAAGCTTTCTTT.

This clone was detected a few times. The chain combines TRBV7-9 with TRBJ1-2, with D tentatively TRBD1 (6 bases). V was pared by 4 bases and J by 3 bases, with 15 bases between. The germline V gene has CDR1 SEHNR and CDR2 FQNEAQ (reference sequence). The CDR3 extends over 15 amino acids. CDR3 sequence: CASSSSAWTDYGYTF. CDR3 nucleotides: TGTGCCAGCAGCTCCAGTGCTTGGACAGACTATGGCTACACCTTC.

The chain combines TRBV7-9 with TRBJ1-4; maybe TRBD1 (5 bases). The germline V gene encodes CDR1 SEHNR and CDR2 FQNEAQ (reference sequence). V was cut by 3 bases and J by 7 bases, with 21 bases left in between. This CDR3 is built from 17 residues. CDR3: CASSFGGATSGREKLFF. The CDR3 DNA reads as TGTGCCAGCAGCTTCGGCGGGGCCACCTCCGGGCGTGAAAAACTGTTTTTT.

V gene TRBV2 combines with J gene TRBJ2-3; D perhaps matches TRBD2 (6 bases). The CDR3 length is 14 residues. The V gene's germline CDR1 is SNHLY and CDR2 FYNNEI. The V gene lost 6 bases and the J gene lost 2 bases, with 12 bases spanning the gap. The CDR3 DNA sequence: TGTGCCAGCAGGGAGAGCGGGCCCACAGATACGCAGTATTTT. Protein sequence: CASRESGPTDTQYF.

The rearrangement links TRBV15 to TRBJ1-5; 8 nucleotides line up with TRBD1. The junction had 2 bases not matched to a gene; V was cut back by 3 bases and J by 1 base. The germline V gene has CDR1 LNHNV and CDR2 YYDKDF (reference sequence). The CDR3 contains 15 residues. The CDR3 bases are TGTGCCACCAGCAGGGACAGGGCAAGCAATCAGCCCCAGCATTTT. Translation: CATSRDRASNQPQHF.

J is TRBJ2-7 and V is TRBV5-4; TRBD2 matches at 10 bases. The length of the CDR3 is 15 residues. Germline lookup yields CDR1 SGHNT and CDR2 YYREEE (reference sequence). V shed 4 bases and J 7 bases; nucleotides not matched to a gene: 11. CDR3 region: CASSPRTSGRVEQYF. The CDR3 DNA reads TGTGCCAGCAGCCCCAGGACTAGCGGTCGTGTTGAGCAGTACTTC.

This chain uses TRBV12-5 with TRBJ2-7, with D maybe TRBD1 (5 bases). The germline gives CDR1 LGHNT, CDR2 FRNRAP. This CDR3 has 13 amino acids. V lost 3 bases and J 5 bases, leaving 11 bases between the germline ends. The CDR3 DNA sequence: TGTGCTAGTGGTTTTGTAGGGGTCGACGAGCAGTACTTC. Its translation: CASGFVGVDEQYF.

The rearrangement joins TRBV5-1 to TRBJ2-3; TRBD2 is a possible D gene (6 bases). This CDR3 has 17 residues. V was clipped by 2 bases and J by 1 base, with 17 bases between them. Per germline, CDR1 SGHRS and CDR2 YFSETQ. The CDR3 coding sequence is TGCGCCAGCAGCTTACGGCTTAGCGGAGGGGGCACAGATACGCAGTATTTT. Translated: CASSLRLSGGGTDTQYF. The whole variable domain, remainder taken from reference TRBV5-1 and TRBJ2-3, is KAGVTQTPRYLIKTRGQQVTLSCSPISGHRSVSWYQQTPGQGLQFLFEYFSETQRNKGNFPGRFSGRQFSNSRSEMNVSTLELGDSALYLCASSLRLSGGGTDTQYFGPGTRLTVL.

The chain couples TRBV15 to TRBJ2-7, with 8 bases aligning to TRBD1. This CDR3 is 14 amino acids long. Per germline, CDR1 LNHNV and CDR2 YYDKDF (reference sequence). V dropped 1 base and J dropped 3; count of bases not matched to a gene: 2. The CDR3 region has the DNA TGTGCCACCAGCAGAGCGGGACAGGACTACGAGCAGTACTTC. Translating it yields CATSRAGQDYEQYF. The full variable domain, with the rest looked up from reference TRBV15 and TRBJ2-7, is DAMVIQNPRYQVTQFGKPVTLSCSQTLNHNVMYWYQQKSSQAPKLLFHYYDKDFNNEADTPDNFQSRRPNTSFCFLDIRSPGLGDTAMYLCATSRAGQDYEQYFGPGTRLTVT.

The chain is built from TRBV6-5 and TRBJ2-3; possibly TRBD2 for D (6 bases). Germline lookup yields CDR1 MNHEY and CDR2 SVGAGI. The CDR3 contains 15 residues. V was pared by 2 bases and J by 5 bases, with 14 bases between. The CDR3 spells CASSYGGIMEDTQYF. The CDR3, as DNA: TGTGCCAGCAGTTACGGCGGGATCATGGAAGATACGCAGTATTTT.

As regards this clone: This same CDR3 is encoded by further DNA sequences in the sample. The chain employs TRBV30 and TRBJ2-7; 9 nucleotides match TRBD1. Germline values: CDR1 GTSNPN, CDR2 SVGIG (reference sequence). The ends lost 3 bases at V and 1 base at J; junction bases unmatched: 7. The CDR3 is 15 amino acids. CDR3 coding DNA: TGTGCCTGGAGCCTAGGACAGGGGTCGTCCTACGAGCAGTACTTC. Residues: CAWSLGQGSSYEQYF.

DNA for the CDR3: TGTGCCTGGAGTGTACTCCTCGATGAGCAGTTCTTC. As protein: CAWSVLLDEQFF. The chain is built from TRBV30 and TRBJ2-1; the D is unclear. Germline V CDR1 and CDR2: GTSNPN, SVGIG (reference sequence). This CDR3 contains 12 residues. V was clipped by 0 bases and J by 8 bases, with 8 bases between them.

The CDR3 bases are TGTGCCACCGGGGTCCAAGACTACGAGCAGTACTTC. Protein product: CATGVQDYEQYF. V gene TRBV19 combines with J gene TRBJ2-7; the D gene is possibly TRBD2 (5 bases). The V gene lost 10 bases and the J gene lost 3 bases, with 13 bases spanning the gap. The CDR3 is made up of 12 amino acids. The V gene's germline CDR1 is LNHDA and CDR2 SQIVND (reference sequence).

This sequence joins TRBV6-1 and TRBJ1-1; 7 bases are a match to TRBD1. There are 15 residues in the CDR3. Looked up from germline, CDR1 is MNHNS and CDR2 is SASEGT. The V and J ends lost 6 bases and 1 base, in that order; junction bases with no gene match: 8. The CDR3 coding sequence is TGTGCCAGCAGGGCGAACAGGGACAGGAACACTGAAGCTTTCTTT. It encodes CASRANRDRNTEAFF.

The chain has TRBV30 and TRBJ1-2, with 8 bases identical to TRBD1. CDR3 length equals 13 residues. V was clipped by 0 bases and J by 10 bases; unmatched bases: 7. CDR1 is GTSNPN, CDR2 SVGIG, per germline (reference sequence). CDR3 nucleotide sequence: TGTGCCTGGAGTGTAGGGACAGGAAAAGCCTACACCTTC. As protein: CAWSVGTGKAYTF.

The rearrangement links TRBV7-6 to TRBJ1-4; maybe TRBD1 (6 bases). The CDR3 runs to 15 residues. Trimming left V 1 base short and J 9 bases short, with 15 bases between. Germline V CDR1 and CDR2: SGHVS, FNYEAQ. This CDR3 reads CASSLEQGIQQKLFF. CDR3 DNA sequence: TGTGCCAGCAGCTTAGAGCAGGGGATTCAACAAAAACTGTTTTTT.

Here the CDR3 reads CASSLDASGIYEQYF. In DNA, the CDR3 is TGCGCCAGCAGCTTGGATGCTAGCGGGATCTACGAGCAGTACTTC. This rearrangement joins TRBV5-1 to TRBJ2-7; 9 bases line up with TRBD2. CDR3 length: 15 amino acids. CDR1 is SGHRS, CDR2 YFSETQ, per germline. J gave up 3 bases and V 0 bases, and 4 bases lay outside the gene matches. The full variable domain, in which reference TRBV5-1 and TRBJ2-7 provide the parts outside the CDR3, is KAGVTQTPRYLIKTRGQQVTLSCSPISGHRSVSWYQQTPGQGLQFLFEYFSETQRNKGNFPGRFSGRQFSNSRSEMNVSTLELGDSALYLCASSLDASGIYEQYFGPGTRLTVT.

The J gene is TRBJ1-2, the V gene TRBV7-2; possible D gene TRBD1, 6 bases. Germline CDR1 reads SGHTA; CDR2 reads FQGNSA. Deletions cut 4 bases from V and 0 bases from J, with 21 bases between. This CDR3 is 18 amino acids long. The CDR3 here is CASSSTTGNPLANYGYTF. In DNA form, the CDR3 reads TGTGCCAGCAGCTCCACTACAGGGAATCCCTTAGCTAACTATGGCTACACCTTC.

This clone was counted a few times. This chain links TRBV18 with TRBJ2-5; 10 nucleotides agree with TRBD1. The CDR3 runs to 15 residues. V gave up 3 bases and J gave up 5 bases; unmatched junction bases: 6. Germline CDR1 KGHSH, CDR2 LQKENI. DNA of the CDR3: TGTGCCAGCTCACCCCGGGACAGGGGTAGGGAGACCCAGTACTTC. Its translation: CASSPRDRGRETQYF.

This clone has a single count. The chain links TRBV11-1 to TRBJ2-7; D remains ambiguous. This CDR3 has 14 amino acids. Looked up from germline, CDR1 is SGHAT and CDR2 is FQDESV (reference sequence). The V gene lost 4 bases and the J gene lost 7 bases, with 17 bases spanning the gap. CDR3: CASSSQVDVTEQYF. The CDR3 DNA reads as TGTGCCAGCAGCTCCCAGGTTGACGTCACGGAGCAGTACTTC. Variable domain in full (rest from reference TRBV11-1 and TRBJ2-7): EAEVAQSPRYKITEKSQAVAFWCDPISGHATLYWYRQILGQGPELLVQFQDESVVDDSQLPKDRFSAERLKGVDSTLKIQPAELGDSAMYLCASSSQVDVTEQYFGPGTRLTVT.

V and J are TRBV29-1 and TRBJ2-7; 12 bases match TRBD2. Germline-derived CDR1 and CDR2 are SQVTM and ANQGSEA. Trimming took 5 bases from V and 5 from J; bases not matched to a gene: 7. The CDR3 runs to 14 residues. The CDR3 loop is CSVRLAGVRNEQYF. The CDR3 DNA follows: TGCAGCGTTAGACTAGCGGGAGTTAGGAACGAGCAGTACTTC.